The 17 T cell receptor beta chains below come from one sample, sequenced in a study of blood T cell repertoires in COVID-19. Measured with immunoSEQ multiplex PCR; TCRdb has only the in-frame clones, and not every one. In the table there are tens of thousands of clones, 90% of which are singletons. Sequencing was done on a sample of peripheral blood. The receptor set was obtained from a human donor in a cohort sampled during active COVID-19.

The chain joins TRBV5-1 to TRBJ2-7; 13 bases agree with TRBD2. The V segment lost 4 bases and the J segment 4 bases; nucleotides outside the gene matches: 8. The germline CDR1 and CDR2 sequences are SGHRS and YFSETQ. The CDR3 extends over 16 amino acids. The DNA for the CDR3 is TGCGCCAGCAGCCCGGGCGGACTAGCGGGAGTTTACGAGCAGTACTTC. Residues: CASSPGGLAGVYEQYF.

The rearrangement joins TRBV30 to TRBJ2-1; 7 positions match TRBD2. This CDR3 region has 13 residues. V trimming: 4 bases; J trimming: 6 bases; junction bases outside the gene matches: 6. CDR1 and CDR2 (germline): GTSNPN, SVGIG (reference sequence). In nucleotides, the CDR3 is TGTGCCTGGATGGCGGGAGCGGGCAATGAGCAGTTCTTC. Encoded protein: CAWMAGAGNEQFF.

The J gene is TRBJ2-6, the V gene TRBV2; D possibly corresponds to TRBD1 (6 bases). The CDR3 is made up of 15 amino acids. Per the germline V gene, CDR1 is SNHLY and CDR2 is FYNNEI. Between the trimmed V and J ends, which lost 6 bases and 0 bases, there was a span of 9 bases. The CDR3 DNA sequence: TGTGCCAGCAGCTCACAGGGCTCTGGGGCCAACGTCCTGACTTTC. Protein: CASSSQGSGANVLTF.

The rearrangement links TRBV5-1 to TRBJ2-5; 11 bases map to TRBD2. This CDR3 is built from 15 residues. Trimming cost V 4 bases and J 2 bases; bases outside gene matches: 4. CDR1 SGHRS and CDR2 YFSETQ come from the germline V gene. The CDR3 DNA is TGCGCCAGCAGCGGGGGGACTAGCGGTCAAGAGACCCAGTACTTC. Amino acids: CASSGGTSGQETQYF.

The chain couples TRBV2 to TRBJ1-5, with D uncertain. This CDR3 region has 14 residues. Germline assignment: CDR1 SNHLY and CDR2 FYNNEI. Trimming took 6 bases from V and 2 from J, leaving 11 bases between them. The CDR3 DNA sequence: TGTGCCAGCAGAGCCCTTTCCGGCAATCAGCCCCAGCATTTT. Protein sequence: CASRALSGNQPQHF.

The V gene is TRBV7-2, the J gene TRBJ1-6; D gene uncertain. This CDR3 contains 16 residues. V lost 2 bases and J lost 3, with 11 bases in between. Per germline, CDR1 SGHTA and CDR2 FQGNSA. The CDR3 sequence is CASSLLRYYYNSPLHF. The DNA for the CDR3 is TGTGCCAGCAGCTTATTGCGGTACTACTATAATTCACCCCTCCACTTT. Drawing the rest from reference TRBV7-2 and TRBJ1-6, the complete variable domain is GAGVSQSPSNKVTEKGKDVELRCDPISGHTALYWYRQSLGQGLEFLIYFQGNSAPDKSGLPSDRFSAERTGGSVSTLTIQRTQQEDSAVYLCASSLLRYYYNSPLHFGNGTRLTVT.

The CDR3 region is CASRVNRGYGDTQYF. CDR3 DNA sequence: TGTGCCAGCAGAGTTAACAGGGGGTATGGAGATACGCAGTATTTT. The genes are TRBV2 and TRBJ2-3; 8 bases agree with TRBD1. The ends lost 6 bases at V and 5 bases at J; junction bases unmatched: 10. Germline assignment: CDR1 SNHLY and CDR2 FYNNEI. The CDR3 runs 15 residues.

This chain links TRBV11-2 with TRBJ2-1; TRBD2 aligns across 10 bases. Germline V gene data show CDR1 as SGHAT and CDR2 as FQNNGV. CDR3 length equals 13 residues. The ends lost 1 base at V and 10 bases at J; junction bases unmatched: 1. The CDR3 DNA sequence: TGTGCCAGCAGCTTAGGACTAGCGGGCGAGCAGTTCTTC. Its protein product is CASSLGLAGEQFF. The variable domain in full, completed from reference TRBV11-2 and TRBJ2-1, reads EAGVAQSPRYKIIEKRQSVAFWCNPISGHATLYWYQQILGQGPKLLIQFQNNGVVDDSQLPKDRFSAERLKGVDSTLKIQPAKLEDSAVYLCASSLGLAGEQFFGPGTRLTVL.

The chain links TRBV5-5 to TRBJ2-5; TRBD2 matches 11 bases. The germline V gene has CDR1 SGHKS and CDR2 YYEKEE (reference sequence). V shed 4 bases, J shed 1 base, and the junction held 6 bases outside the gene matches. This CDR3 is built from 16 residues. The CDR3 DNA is TGTGCCAGCAGCCCTAGGACTAGCGGGCCCCAAGAGACCCAGTACTTC. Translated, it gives CASSPRTSGPQETQYF.

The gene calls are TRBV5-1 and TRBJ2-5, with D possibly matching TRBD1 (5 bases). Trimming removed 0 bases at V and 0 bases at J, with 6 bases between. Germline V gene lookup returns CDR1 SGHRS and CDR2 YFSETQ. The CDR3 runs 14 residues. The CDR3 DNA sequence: TGCGCCAGCAGCTTGGGACAGTACCAAGAGACCCAGTACTTC. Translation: CASSLGQYQETQYF. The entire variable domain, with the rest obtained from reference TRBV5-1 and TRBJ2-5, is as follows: KAGVTQTPRYLIKTRGQQVTLSCSPISGHRSVSWYQQTPGQGLQFLFEYFSETQRNKGNFPGRFSGRQFSNSRSEMNVSTLELGDSALYLCASSLGQYQETQYFGPGTRLLVL.

The CDR3, as DNA: TGTGCCAGCAGCCAAGGGGTTCAGCCCCAGCATTTT. It encodes CASSQGVQPQHF. The V and J genes are TRBV7-9 and TRBJ1-5, with D possibly TRBD1 on 5 matching bases. The length of the CDR3 is 12 residues. V lost 5 bases and J 6 bases, leaving 8 bases between the germline ends. Per the germline V gene, CDR1 is SEHNR and CDR2 is FQNEAQ (reference sequence).

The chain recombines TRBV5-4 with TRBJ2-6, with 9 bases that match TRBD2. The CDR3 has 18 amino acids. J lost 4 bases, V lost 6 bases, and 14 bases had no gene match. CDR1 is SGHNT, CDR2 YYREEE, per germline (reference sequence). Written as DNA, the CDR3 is TGTGCCAGCATCCTGGGGGGTAGCGGGAGACCCGGGGCCAACGTCCTGACTTTC. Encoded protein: CASILGGSGRPGANVLTF.

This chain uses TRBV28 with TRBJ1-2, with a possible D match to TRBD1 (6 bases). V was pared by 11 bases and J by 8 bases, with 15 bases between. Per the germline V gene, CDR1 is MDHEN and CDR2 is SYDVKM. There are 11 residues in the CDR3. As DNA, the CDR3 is TGTGCCGGGTGGGGGCTTAGCGGCTACACCTTC. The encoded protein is CAGWGLSGYTF.

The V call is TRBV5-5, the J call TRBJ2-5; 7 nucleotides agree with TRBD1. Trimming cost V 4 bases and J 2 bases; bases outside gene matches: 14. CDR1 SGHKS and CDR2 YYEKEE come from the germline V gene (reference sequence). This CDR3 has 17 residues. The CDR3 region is CASSPPDRAGTQETQYF. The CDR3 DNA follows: TGTGCCAGCAGCCCCCCCGACAGGGCAGGAACGCAAGAGACCCAGTACTTC.

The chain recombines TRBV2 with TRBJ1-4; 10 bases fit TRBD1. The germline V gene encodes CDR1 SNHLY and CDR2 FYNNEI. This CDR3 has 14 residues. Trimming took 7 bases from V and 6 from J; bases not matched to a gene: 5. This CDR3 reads CASKPGQGYEKLFF. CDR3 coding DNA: TGTGCCAGCAAACCGGGACAGGGGTATGAAAAACTGTTTTTT.

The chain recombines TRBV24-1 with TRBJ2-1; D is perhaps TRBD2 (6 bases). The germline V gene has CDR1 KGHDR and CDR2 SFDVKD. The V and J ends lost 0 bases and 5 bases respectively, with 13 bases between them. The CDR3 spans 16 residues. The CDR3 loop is CATSDLGGSPDNEQFF. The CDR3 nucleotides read TGTGCCACCAGTGATTTGGGGGGGTCCCCAGACAATGAGCAGTTCTTC.

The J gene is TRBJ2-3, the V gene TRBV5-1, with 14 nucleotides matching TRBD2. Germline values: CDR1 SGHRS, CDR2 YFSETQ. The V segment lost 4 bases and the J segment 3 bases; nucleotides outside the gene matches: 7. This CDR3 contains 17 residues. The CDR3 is CASSRTWTSGRTDTQYF. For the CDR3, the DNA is TGCGCCAGCAGCCGTACCTGGACTAGCGGGAGGACAGATACGCAGTATTTT.